This T cell receptor beta chain appears in the sequencing data of a study of cytomegalovirus exposure and HLA in healthy donors. The CDR3 is 13 residues long. CDR1 SGHRS and CDR2 YFSETQ come from the germline V gene. Primers: 60 Vbeta forward and 13 Jbeta reverse. The data were produced by immunoSEQ multiplex PCR, yet TCRdb's version contains in-frame clones alone and is incomplete. The sample consists of about 98,000 clones, around 72% of them appearing once. Study-wide findings and caveats: For TCR beta chains, V- and J-gene trimming was later linked to a missense DCLRE1C variant. Reportedly, cytomegalovirus status was diagnosed with high sensitivity and specificity.

As concerns this clone: What it binds is not known.

This receptor was identified in a man aged 18 to 30 in good health and CMV-seropositive. The sequencing sample was made of PBMCs. The chain is built from TRBV5-1 and TRBJ2-5; weak D call: TRBD1 (6 bases). The DNA end favors TRBJ2-7, so the J call may be wrong. The CDR3 DNA sequence: TGCGCCAGCTCAGGGGCCCTGGTGGACGAGCAGTACTTC. As protein: CASSGALVDEQYF.